This T cell receptor (beta chain) was documented in a study of blood T cell repertoires in COVID-19. Overall study: COVID-19 samples from acute and convalescent phases originated in the United States, Italy and Spain.

The CDR3 totals 15 residues. Between the trimmed V and J ends, which lost 0 bases and 5 bases, there was a span of 13 bases. Germline-derived CDR1 and CDR2 are LGHNA and YNFKEQ. The table came from immunoSEQ multiplex PCR; TCRdb's copy has only in-frame clones and leaves some out. The sample has over 100,000 clones, around 80% seen once. The sample comprised peripheral blood. The chain employs TRBV4-2 and TRBJ1-1, with D maybe TRBD1 (6 bases). This receptor was taken from a woman aged 80 or older with acute or convalescent COVID-19. CDR3 protein: CASSQDFRGDTEAFF. The CDR3 DNA is TGTGCCAGCAGCCAAGACTTCAGGGGTGATACTGAAGCTTTCTTT.